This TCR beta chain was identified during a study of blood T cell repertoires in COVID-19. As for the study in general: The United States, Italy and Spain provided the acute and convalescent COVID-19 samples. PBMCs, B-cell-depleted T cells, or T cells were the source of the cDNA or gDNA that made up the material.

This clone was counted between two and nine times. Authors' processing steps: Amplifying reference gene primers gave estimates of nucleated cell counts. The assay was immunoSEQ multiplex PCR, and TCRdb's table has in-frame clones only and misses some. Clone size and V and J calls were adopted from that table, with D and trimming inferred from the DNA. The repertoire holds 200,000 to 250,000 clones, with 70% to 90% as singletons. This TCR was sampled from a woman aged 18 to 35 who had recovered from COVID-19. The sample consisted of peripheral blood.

The CDR3 sequence is CASSPTGLEAFF. The CDR3 DNA sequence: TGTGCCAGCAGTCCCACAGGGTTAGAAGCTTTCTTT. The genes are TRBV6-5 and TRBJ1-1; a possible D gene is TRBD1 (6 bases). The CDR3 is 12 amino acids. Trimming left V 5 bases short and J 8 bases short, with 12 bases between. The V gene's germline CDR1 is MNHEY and CDR2 SVGAGI.